This T cell receptor beta chain was documented in a study of blood T cells in healthy people across ages. With regard to this clonotype: Its antigen is as yet unknown.

Healthy individuals of Caucasian origin from Russia, aged about 6 to 100, served as donors. Every donor provided roughly 10 milliliters of peripheral blood. General study results and limits: TCR beta diversity per million T cells fell roughly linearly with age.

The authors ran a second PCR of about 6 to 11 cycles using a sample-barcoded 5' primer and a J-beta primer mix. MiXCR was run by TCRdb on the 5' RACE reads, yielding one entry per CDR3 protein. Of about 1,600,000 distinct CDR3 sequences in the sample, about 43% were seen once. This CDR3 spans 13 amino acids. CDR1 is MNHNS, CDR2 SASEGT, per germline. V dropped 6 bases and J dropped 2 bases, with 10 bases sitting between them. This sequence joins TRBV6-1 and TRBJ1-1, with unresolved D. Input material: blood. The receptor comes from a woman aged 18-29 years in good health. The CDR3 is CASSVGINTEAFF. The CDR3, as DNA: TGTGCCAGCAGCGTGGGGATTAACACTGAAGCTTTCTTT.